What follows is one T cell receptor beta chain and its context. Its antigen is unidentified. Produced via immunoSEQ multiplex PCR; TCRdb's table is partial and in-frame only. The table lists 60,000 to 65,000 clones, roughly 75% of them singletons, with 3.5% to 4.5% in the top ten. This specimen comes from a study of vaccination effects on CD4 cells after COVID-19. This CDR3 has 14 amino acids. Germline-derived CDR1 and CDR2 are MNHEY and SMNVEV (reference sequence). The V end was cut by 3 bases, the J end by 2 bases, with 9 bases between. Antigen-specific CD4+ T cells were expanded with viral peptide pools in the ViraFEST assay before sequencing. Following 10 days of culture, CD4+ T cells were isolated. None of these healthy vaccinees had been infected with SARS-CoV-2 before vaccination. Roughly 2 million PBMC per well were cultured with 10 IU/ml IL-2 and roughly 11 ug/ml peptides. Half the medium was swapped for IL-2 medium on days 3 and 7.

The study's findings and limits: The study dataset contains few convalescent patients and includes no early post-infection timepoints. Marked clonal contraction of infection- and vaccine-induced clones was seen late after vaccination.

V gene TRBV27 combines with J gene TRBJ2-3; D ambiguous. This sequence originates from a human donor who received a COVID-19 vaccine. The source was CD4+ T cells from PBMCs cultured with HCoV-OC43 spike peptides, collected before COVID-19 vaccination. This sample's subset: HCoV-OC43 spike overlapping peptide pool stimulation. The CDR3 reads CASSFTQYTDTQYF. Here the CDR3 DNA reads TGTGCCAGCAGTTTTACCCAATACACAGATACGCAGTATTTT.